Listed here are 16 T cell receptor beta chains from one sample, sequenced in a study of OX40 agonist ivuxolimab in advanced cancers. Clones were read by immunoSEQ multiplex PCR, and TCRdb kept only the in-frame ones, dropping some. The sample has tens of thousands of clones, about 89% seen once. Material: CD4+ or CD8+ T cells sorted from blood, obtained in a trial of the OX40 agonist ivuxolimab. Every receptor here comes from an adult with an advanced solid tumor such as melanoma, head and neck, liver or kidney cancer.

The chain carries TRBV9 and TRBJ1-3, with 7 nucleotides matching TRBD1. In germline, CDR1 is SGDLS, CDR2 YYNGEE. This CDR3 contains 16 residues. The trim removed 4 bases at V and 0 bases at J, leaving 7 bases unmatched. The chain's CDR3 is CASSPSGQPSGNTIYF. The CDR3 coding sequence is TGTGCCAGCAGCCCGTCGGGACAGCCCTCTGGAAACACCATATATTTT.

The rearrangement links TRBV29-1 to TRBJ2-2; tentatively, D is TRBD1 or TRBD2 (5 bases each). Per the germline V gene, CDR1 is SQVTM and CDR2 is ANQGSEA. V was cut by 7 bases and J by 5 bases, with 8 bases left in between. The length of the CDR3 is 11 residues. As DNA, the CDR3 is TGCAGCGGGGGGAGAACCGGGGAGCTGTTTTTT. Protein: CSGGRTGELFF.

The rearrangement uses TRBV9 and TRBJ1-2; D not resolved. V lost 0 bases and J lost 4, with 13 bases in between. Looked up from germline, CDR1 is SGDLS and CDR2 is YYNGEE. CDR3 length: 15 amino acids. The CDR3 region is CASSVAGRSPYGYTF. The CDR3 DNA reads TGTGCCAGCAGCGTAGCGGGGAGGTCCCCCTATGGCTACACCTTC.

The chain has TRBV15 and TRBJ2-3; D possibly corresponds to TRBD1 (5 bases). Trimming stripped 4 bases from V and 0 bases from J, with 14 bases between. CDR1 is LNHNV and CDR2 is YYDKDF in the germline V gene (reference sequence). This CDR3 has 16 residues. CDR3 sequence (DNA): TGTGCCACCAGCACTCGGACAAGATCTAGCACAGATACGCAGTATTTT. Its translation: CATSTRTRSSTDTQYF.

V and J are TRBV9 and TRBJ2-3, with D perhaps TRBD1 or TRBD2 (5 bases each). Germline CDR1 reads SGDLS; CDR2 reads YYNGEE. V was shortened by 3 bases and J by 12 bases, with 14 bases between the two germline ends. The length of the CDR3 is 12 residues. CDR3 protein: CASSADLGTQYF. The CDR3 region has the DNA TGTGCCAGCAGCGCTGACTTGGGGACCCAGTATTTT.

V is TRBV7-9 and J is TRBJ1-4; 8 bases align to TRBD1. Germline V gene data show CDR1 as SEHNR and CDR2 as FQNEAQ (reference sequence). The length of the CDR3 is 15 residues. Trimming at V came to 7 bases and at J to 7 bases, leaving 11 bases not matched to a gene. This CDR3 reads CASTSSGGLGEKLFF. The CDR3 DNA reads TGTGCCAGCACCTCATCAGGGGGCTTAGGTGAAAAACTGTTTTTT.

The chain recombines TRBV6-4 with TRBJ2-1, with D hard to call. The V end lost 6 bases, the J end lost 4 bases, and 10 bases lay between the germline ends. The CDR3 is 13 residues long. CDR1 and CDR2 (germline): MRHNA, SNTAGT. This chain's CDR3 is CASSLDGYNEQFF. The CDR3 bases are TGTGCCAGCAGCCTGGACGGATACAATGAGCAGTTCTTC.

The V gene is TRBV6-5, the J gene TRBJ1-1; TRBD1 is a possible D gene (6 bases). CDR3 size: 13 residues. The V gene lost 5 bases and the J gene lost 3 bases, with 10 bases spanning the gap. From germline, CDR1 is MNHEY and CDR2 SVGAGI. The CDR3 protein is CASSQTGYTEAFF. DNA for the CDR3: TGTGCCAGCAGTCAGACAGGTTACACTGAAGCTTTCTTT.

V gene TRBV19 combines with J gene TRBJ1-5, with 9 bases matching TRBD1. V lost 3 bases, J lost 2 bases, and 5 bases stayed unmatched. Germline V lookup: CDR1 LNHDA, CDR2 SQIVND (reference sequence). There are 16 residues in the CDR3. CDR3 amino acids: CASSIFWTGGNQPQHF. Here the CDR3 DNA reads TGTGCCAGTAGTATTTTTTGGACAGGGGGCAATCAGCCCCAGCATTTT.

The V and J genes are TRBV18 and TRBJ1-6; 7 bases fit TRBD1. Germline CDR1 and CDR2: KGHSH and LQKENI. The CDR3 spans 12 residues. Trimming at V came to 10 bases and at J to 7 bases, leaving 4 bases not matched to a gene. The CDR3, as DNA: TGTGCCACCGGGACAGCCAATTCACCCCTCCACTTT. As protein: CATGTANSPLHF.

The sample holds one count of this clone. V usage is TRBV11-3 and J usage is TRBJ2-3; 9 bases fit TRBD1. The CDR3 has 15 residues. Germline lookup yields CDR1 SGHNT and CDR2 YENEEA. The ends lost 5 bases at V and 8 bases at J; junction bases unmatched: 11. Written as DNA, the CDR3 is TGTGCCAGCAGCCCGGGGACAGGGACGGGGGGTACGCAGTATTTT. Amino acid sequence: CASSPGTGTGGTQYF.

The V gene is TRBV5-1, the J gene TRBJ1-1; no firm D call. The germline gives CDR1 SGHRS, CDR2 YFSETQ. This CDR3 region has 13 residues. V lost 2 bases, J lost 1 base, and 6 bases lay in between. The CDR3 sequence: CASSFGENTEAFF. CDR3 bases: TGCGCCAGCAGCTTTGGGGAGAACACTGAAGCTTTCTTT.

The rearrangement links TRBV5-1 to TRBJ2-1; the match to TRBD1 covers 9 bases. The CDR3 spans 16 residues. CDR1 and CDR2 (germline): SGHRS, YFSETQ. J gave up 4 bases and V 4 bases, and 9 bases lay outside the gene matches. The CDR3 nucleotides are TGCGCCAGCAGCCCACAGGGGGCTCCCCTATACAATGAGCAGTTCTTC. Translating gives CASSPQGAPLYNEQFF.

The chain has TRBV18 and TRBJ1-5, with 7 nucleotides matching TRBD1. The CDR3 contains 15 residues. CDR1 KGHSH and CDR2 LQKENI come from the germline V gene. Trimming cost V 3 bases and J 5 bases; bases outside gene matches: 7. CDR3: CASSPTGLRDQPQHF. The CDR3 DNA is TGTGCCAGCTCACCGACAGGGTTAAGGGATCAGCCCCAGCATTTT.

This chain uses TRBV2 with TRBJ2-5; D is possibly TRBD1 (6 bases). This CDR3 is built from 18 residues. From germline, CDR1 is SNHLY and CDR2 FYNNEI. Between the trimmed V and J ends, which lost 4 bases and 2 bases, there was a span of 23 bases. The CDR3 spells CASSVPIGSDSPQETQYF. As DNA, the CDR3 is TGTGCCAGCAGTGTTCCGATCGGATCGGACAGCCCTCAAGAGACCCAGTACTTC.

This chain uses TRBV5-1 with TRBJ2-7; no reliable D call. V was trimmed by 2 bases and J by 2 bases, leaving 5 bases between them. Germline V gives CDR1 SGHRS, CDR2 YFSETQ. The CDR3 loop spans 12 amino acids. For the CDR3, the DNA is TGCGCCAGCAGCTTACGCCCCTACGAGCAGTACTTC. The encoded protein is CASSLRPYEQYF.